One sample yielded the 7 T cell receptor beta chains listed below, sequenced in a study of blood T cell repertoires in COVID-19. Data came from immunoSEQ multiplex PCR; TCRdb stores just in-frame clones and leaves some out. The sample has under 150,000 clones, about 85% seen once; the top ten hold 11%. Sequences were obtained from peripheral blood. The receptors were gathered from a man older than 75 with acute or convalescent COVID-19.

The rearrangement links TRBV4-1 to TRBJ1-1, with D tentatively TRBD1 (5 bases). Trimming pared 3 bases from V and 5 bases from J, leaving 22 bases between. Germline values: CDR1 MGHRA, CDR2 YSYEKL. The CDR3 extends over 17 amino acids. The CDR3 region is CASSHYIQGAGGTEAFF. The CDR3 DNA follows: TGCGCCAGCAGCCACTATATACAAGGGGCTGGAGGGACTGAAGCTTTCTTT.

This chain uses TRBV6-6 with TRBJ1-1, with D hard to call. Trimming took 2 bases from V and 1 from J, leaving 8 bases between them. The CDR3 is 14 amino acids. Per the germline V gene, CDR1 is MNHNY and CDR2 is SVGAGI (reference sequence). This CDR3 reads CASSYPESNTEAFF. The CDR3 nucleotides are TGTGCCAGCAGTTACCCGGAGTCGAACACTGAAGCTTTCTTT.

This rearrangement joins TRBV10-2 to TRBJ2-7; 8 nucleotides agree with TRBD2. From germline, CDR1 is WSHSY and CDR2 SAAADI. Germline trimming cut 5 bases from V and 2 bases from J; bases unmatched to any gene: 2. The CDR3 extends over 13 amino acids. The chain's CDR3 is CASSLGLAYEQYF. For the CDR3, the DNA is TGCGCCAGCAGTTTGGGACTAGCCTACGAGCAGTACTTC.

This sequence joins TRBV28 and TRBJ1-2; D might be TRBD1 (5 bases). This CDR3 is built from 16 residues. CDR1 and CDR2 (germline): MDHEN, SYDVKM. Deletions cut 5 bases from V and 0 bases from J, with 16 bases between. The CDR3 DNA reads TGTGCCAGCAGTATCCCGAATCGACAGTCTAACTATGGCTACACCTTC. It translates to CASSIPNRQSNYGYTF.

The rearrangement joins TRBV6-2 or TRBV6-3 to TRBJ1-2; no firm D call. The CDR3 totals 13 residues. Germline lookup yields CDR1 MNHEY and CDR2 SVGEGT. V was trimmed by 5 bases and J by 4 bases, leaving 11 bases between them. CDR3 nucleotide sequence: TGTGCCAGCAGTCCACGGGAGAGCTATGGCTACACCTTC. Translation gives CASSPRESYGYTF.

The genes are TRBV7-3 and TRBJ1-4; no firm D call. Deletions cut 3 bases from V and 1 base from J, with 9 bases between. CDR3 length equals 15 residues. CDR1 SGHTA and CDR2 FQGTGA come from the germline V gene. For the CDR3, the DNA is TGTGCCAGCAGCTTCGGGAGGGAAACTAATGAAAAACTGTTTTTT. Its protein product is CASSFGRETNEKLFF.

The table lists this clone with a count of one. This sequence joins TRBV5-4 and TRBJ2-3; D perhaps matches TRBD1 (6 bases). Deletions cut 1 base from V and 5 bases from J, with 11 bases between. The CDR3 loop spans 14 amino acids. Germline V CDR1 and CDR2: SGHNT, YYREEE (reference sequence). CDR3 protein: CASSLNRAEDTQYF. In DNA form, the CDR3 reads TGTGCCAGCAGCTTGAACAGGGCGGAAGATACGCAGTATTTT.